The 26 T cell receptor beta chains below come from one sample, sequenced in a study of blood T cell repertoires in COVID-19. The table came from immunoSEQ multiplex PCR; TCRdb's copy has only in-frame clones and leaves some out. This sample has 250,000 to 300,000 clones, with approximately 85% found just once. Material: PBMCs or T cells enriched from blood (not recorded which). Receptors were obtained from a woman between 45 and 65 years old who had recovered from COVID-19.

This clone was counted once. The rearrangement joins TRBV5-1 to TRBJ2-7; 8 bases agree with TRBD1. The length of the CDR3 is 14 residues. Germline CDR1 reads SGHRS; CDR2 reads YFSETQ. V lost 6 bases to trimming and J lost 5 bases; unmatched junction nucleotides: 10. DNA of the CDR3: TGCGCCAGCACGCTTGGGGACAGGCAACACGAGCAGTACTTC. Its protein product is CASTLGDRQHEQYF.

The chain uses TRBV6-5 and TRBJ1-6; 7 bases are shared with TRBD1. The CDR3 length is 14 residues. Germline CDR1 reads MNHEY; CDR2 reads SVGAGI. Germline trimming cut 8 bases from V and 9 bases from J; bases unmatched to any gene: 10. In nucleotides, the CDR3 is TGTGCCAGCTGGGGACAGACTTTTTTTTCACCCCTCCACTTT. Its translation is CASWGQTFFSPLHF.

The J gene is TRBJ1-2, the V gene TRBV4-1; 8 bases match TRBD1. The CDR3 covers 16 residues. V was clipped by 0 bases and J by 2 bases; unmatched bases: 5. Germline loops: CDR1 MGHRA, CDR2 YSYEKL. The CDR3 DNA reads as TGCGCCAGCAGCCAAGAGGCGCGGGACAGGAACTATGGCTACACCTTC. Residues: CASSQEARDRNYGYTF.

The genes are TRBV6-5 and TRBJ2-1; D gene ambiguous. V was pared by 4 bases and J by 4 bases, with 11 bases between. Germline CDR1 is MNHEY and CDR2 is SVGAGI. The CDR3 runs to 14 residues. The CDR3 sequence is CASSSPTEYNEQFF. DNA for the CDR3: TGTGCCAGCAGTTCCCCCACGGAGTACAATGAGCAGTTCTTC.

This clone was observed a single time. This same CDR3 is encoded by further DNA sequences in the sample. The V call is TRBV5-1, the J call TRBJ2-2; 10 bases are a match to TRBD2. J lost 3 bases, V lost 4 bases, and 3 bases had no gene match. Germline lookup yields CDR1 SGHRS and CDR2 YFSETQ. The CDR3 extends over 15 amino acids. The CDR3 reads CASSLSGRDTGELFF. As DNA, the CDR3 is TGCGCCAGCAGCCTGAGCGGGAGGGACACCGGGGAGCTGTTTTTT.

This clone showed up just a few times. Here the CDR3 reads CASSQDRGNTIYF. CDR3 DNA: TGTGCCAGCAGCCAAGACAGGGGAAACACCATATATTTT. The J gene is TRBJ1-3, the V gene TRBV11-3; D perhaps matches TRBD1 (6 bases). Germline-derived CDR1 and CDR2 are SGHNT and YENEEA. The CDR3 spans 13 residues. Trimming stripped 5 bases from V and 4 bases from J, with 9 bases between.

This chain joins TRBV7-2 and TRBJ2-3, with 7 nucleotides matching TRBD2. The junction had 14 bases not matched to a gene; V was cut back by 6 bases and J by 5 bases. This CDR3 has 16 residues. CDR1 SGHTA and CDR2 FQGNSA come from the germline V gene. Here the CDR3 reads CASRYRLAGSLDTQYF. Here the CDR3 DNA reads TGTGCCAGCAGATACCGACTAGCAGGCAGTCTAGATACGCAGTATTTT.

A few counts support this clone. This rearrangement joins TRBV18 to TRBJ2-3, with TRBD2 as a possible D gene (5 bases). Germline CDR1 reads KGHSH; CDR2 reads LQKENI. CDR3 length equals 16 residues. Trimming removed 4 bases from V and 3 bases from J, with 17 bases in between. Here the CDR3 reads CASSRRTVLRTDTQYF. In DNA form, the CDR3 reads TGTGCCAGCTCACGCCGGACTGTCTTAAGGACAGATACGCAGTATTTT.

The CDR3 coding sequence is TGTGCCAGCAGCCAGGCCGGACATTGGGATACGCAGTATTTT. Encoded protein: CASSQAGHWDTQYF. This rearrangement joins TRBV14 to TRBJ2-3, with D possibly being TRBD1 (5 bases). V lost 3 bases and J 6 bases, leaving 13 bases between the germline ends. In germline, CDR1 is SGHDN, CDR2 FVKESK. This CDR3 contains 14 residues.

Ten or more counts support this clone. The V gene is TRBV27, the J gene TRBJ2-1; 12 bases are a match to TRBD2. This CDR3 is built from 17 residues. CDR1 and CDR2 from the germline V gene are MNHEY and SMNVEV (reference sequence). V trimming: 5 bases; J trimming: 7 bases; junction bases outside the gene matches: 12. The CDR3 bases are TGTGCCAGCAGTCGGACTAGCGGGACCCTCTATACAAATGAGCAGTTCTTC. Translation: CASSRTSGTLYTNEQFF.

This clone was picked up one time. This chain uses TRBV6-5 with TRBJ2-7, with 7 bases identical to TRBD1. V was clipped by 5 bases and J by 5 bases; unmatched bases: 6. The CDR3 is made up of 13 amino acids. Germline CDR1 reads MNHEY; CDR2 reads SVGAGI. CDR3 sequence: CASSRTGRHEQYF. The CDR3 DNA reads TGTGCCAGCAGTCGGACAGGACGACACGAGCAGTACTTC.

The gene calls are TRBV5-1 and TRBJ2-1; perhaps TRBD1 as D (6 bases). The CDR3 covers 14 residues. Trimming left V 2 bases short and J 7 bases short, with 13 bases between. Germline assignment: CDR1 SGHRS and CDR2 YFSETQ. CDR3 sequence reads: CASSFQGPPNEQFF. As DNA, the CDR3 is TGCGCCAGCAGCTTTCAGGGGCCTCCTAATGAGCAGTTCTTC.

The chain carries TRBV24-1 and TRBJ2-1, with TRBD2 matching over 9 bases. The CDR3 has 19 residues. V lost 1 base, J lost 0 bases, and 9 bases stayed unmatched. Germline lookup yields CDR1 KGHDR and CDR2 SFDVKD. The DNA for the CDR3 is TGTGCCACCAGTGATTTAGGGGGATTAGCGGGAGACTCCTACAATGAGCAGTTCTTC. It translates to CATSDLGGLAGDSYNEQFF.

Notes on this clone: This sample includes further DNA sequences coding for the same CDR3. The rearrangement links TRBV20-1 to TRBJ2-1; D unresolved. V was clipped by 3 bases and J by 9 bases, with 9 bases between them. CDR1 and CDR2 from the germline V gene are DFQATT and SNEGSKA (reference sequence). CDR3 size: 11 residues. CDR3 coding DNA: TGCAGTGCTAGGGCCCACAGTGAGCAGTTCTTC. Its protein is CSARAHSEQFF.

This CDR3 reads CASGLVYGEVTEAFF. Here the CDR3 DNA reads TGTGCTAGTGGTTTGGTATATGGGGAGGTTACTGAAGCTTTCTTT. The V gene is TRBV12-5, the J gene TRBJ1-1; D gene unclear. Per germline, CDR1 LGHNT and CDR2 FRNRAP. CDR3 size: 15 residues. The germline V and J ends were trimmed by 0 bases and 5 bases, with 13 bases remaining between them. The variable domain in full, completed from reference TRBV12-5 and TRBJ1-1, reads DARVTQTPRHKVTEMGQEVTMRCQPILGHNTVFWYRQTMMQGLELLAYFRNRAPLDDSGMPKDRFSAEMPDATLATLKIQPSEPRDSAVYFCASGLVYGEVTEAFFGQGTRLTVV.

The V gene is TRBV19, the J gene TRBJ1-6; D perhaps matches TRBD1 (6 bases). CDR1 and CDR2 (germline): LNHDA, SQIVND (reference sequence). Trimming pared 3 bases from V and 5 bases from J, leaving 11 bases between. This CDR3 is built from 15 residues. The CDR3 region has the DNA TGTGCCAGTAGTATGGGGACAACGAATAATTCACCCCTCCACTTT. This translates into CASSMGTTNNSPLHF. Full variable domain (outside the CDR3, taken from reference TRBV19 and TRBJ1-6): DGGITQSPKYLFRKEGQNVTLSCEQNLNHDAMYWYRQDPGQGLRLIYYSQIVNDFQKGDIAEGYSVSREKKESFPLTVTSAQKNPTAFYLCASSMGTTNNSPLHFGNGTRLTVT.

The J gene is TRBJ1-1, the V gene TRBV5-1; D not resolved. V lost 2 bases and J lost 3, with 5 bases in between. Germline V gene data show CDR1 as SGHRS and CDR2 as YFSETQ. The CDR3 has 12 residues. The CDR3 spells CASSLFDTEAFF. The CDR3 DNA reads TGCGCCAGCAGCTTATTCGACACTGAAGCTTTCTTT.

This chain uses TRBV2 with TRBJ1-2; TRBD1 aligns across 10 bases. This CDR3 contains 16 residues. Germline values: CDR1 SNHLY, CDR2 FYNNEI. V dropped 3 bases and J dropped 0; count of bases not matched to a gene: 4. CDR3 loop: CASSEADRGANYGYTF. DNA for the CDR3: TGTGCCAGCAGTGAGGCGGACAGGGGGGCTAACTATGGCTACACCTTC.

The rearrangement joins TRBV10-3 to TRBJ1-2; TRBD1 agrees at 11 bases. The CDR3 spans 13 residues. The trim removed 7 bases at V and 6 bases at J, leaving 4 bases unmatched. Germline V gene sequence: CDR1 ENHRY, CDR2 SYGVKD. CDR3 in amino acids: CAINLGQGDGYTF. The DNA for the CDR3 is TGTGCCATCAACCTGGGACAGGGGGATGGCTACACCTTC.

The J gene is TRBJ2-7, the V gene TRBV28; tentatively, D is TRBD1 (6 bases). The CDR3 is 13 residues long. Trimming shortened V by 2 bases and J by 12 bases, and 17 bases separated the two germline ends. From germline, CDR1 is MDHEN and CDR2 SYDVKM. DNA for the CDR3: TGTGCCAGCAGTTTACAGGGGCCCTTAGGTCCGTACTTC. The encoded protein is CASSLQGPLGPYF.

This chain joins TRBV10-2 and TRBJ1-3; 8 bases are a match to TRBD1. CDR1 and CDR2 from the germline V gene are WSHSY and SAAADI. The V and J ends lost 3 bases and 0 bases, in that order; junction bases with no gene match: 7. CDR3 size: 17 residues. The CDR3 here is CASSDYGQGLSGNTIYF. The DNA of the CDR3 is TGCGCCAGCAGTGACTATGGACAGGGCCTCTCTGGAAACACCATATATTTT.

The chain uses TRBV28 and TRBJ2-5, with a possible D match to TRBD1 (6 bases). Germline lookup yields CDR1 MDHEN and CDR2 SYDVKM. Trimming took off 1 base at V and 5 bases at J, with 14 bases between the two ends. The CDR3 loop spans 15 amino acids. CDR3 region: CASSLLTGSLETQYF. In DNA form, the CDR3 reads TGTGCCAGCAGTTTATTGACAGGCTCGCTGGAGACCCAGTACTTC. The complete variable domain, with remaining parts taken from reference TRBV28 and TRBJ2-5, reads DVKVTQSSRYLVKRTGEKVFLECVQDMDHENMFWYRQDPGLGLRLIYFSYDVKMKEKGDIPEGYSVSREKKERFSLILESASTNQTSMYLCASSLLTGSLETQYFGPGTRLLVL.

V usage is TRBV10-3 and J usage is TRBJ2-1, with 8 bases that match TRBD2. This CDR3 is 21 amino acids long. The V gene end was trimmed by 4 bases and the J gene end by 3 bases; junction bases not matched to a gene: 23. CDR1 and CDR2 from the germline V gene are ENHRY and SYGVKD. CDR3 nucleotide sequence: TGTGCCATCAGTGGCCGGGGCCTGGGAAAGGGGCGGGAGGACCACTACAATGAGCAGTTCTTC. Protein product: CAISGRGLGKGREDHYNEQFF.

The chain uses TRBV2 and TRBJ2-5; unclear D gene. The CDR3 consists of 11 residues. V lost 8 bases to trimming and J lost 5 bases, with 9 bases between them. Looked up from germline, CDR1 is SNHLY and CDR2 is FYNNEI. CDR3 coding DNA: TGTGCCAGCGTATATCGGGAGACCCAGTACTTC. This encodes CASVYRETQYF.

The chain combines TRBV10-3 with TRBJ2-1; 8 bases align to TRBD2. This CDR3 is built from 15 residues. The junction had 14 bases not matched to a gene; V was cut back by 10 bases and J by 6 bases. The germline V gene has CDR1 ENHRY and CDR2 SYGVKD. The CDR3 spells CANSLGTSSLNEQFF. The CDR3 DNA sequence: TGTGCCAACTCATTGGGGACTAGTTCTCTCAATGAGCAGTTCTTC.

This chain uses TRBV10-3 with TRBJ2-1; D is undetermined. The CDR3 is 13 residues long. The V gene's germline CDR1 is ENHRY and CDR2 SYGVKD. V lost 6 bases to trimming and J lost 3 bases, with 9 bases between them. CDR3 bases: TGTGCCATCAGCGTCCTTAGCTACAATGAGCAGTTCTTC. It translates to CAISVLSYNEQFF.